The sequence of this T cell receptor beta chain was determined in a study of shared clonotypes between healthy human individuals. For the study at large: Per donor, CD8 memory used one plate, CD8 naive used two, CD4 memory used three and CD4 naive used three.

Study observations and caveats: The diversity represented, both genetic and in exposure history, was limited by few donors.

The donor population consisted of healthy HIV-negative adults with no recent acute infections or vaccinations. There were only Caucasian adults among the donors, and all lived in Nashville, Tennessee. Trimming removed 5 bases from V and 3 bases from J, with 20 bases in between. The CDR3 is 16 amino acids. CDR1 MDHEN and CDR2 SYDVKM come from the germline V gene. Only in-frame clones appear in the TCRdb table, and some are missing; sequencing was by immunoSEQ multiplex PCR. The table lists under 2.5 million clones, just under 95% of them singletons. A remark on this clone: Its antigen is undetermined.

The chain joins TRBV28 to TRBJ2-7; D possibly uses TRBD1 or TRBD2 (5 bases each). The material sequenced was naive CD4+ T cells from PBMCs. Subset: CD45RA+ positively selected. The sequence came from a man between 18 and 35 years old in good health. Some clones in this sample may be carry-over from other donors' samples. The CDR3 is CASSPGLSVTSYEQYF. CDR3 nucleotides: TGTGCCAGCAGTCCAGGGCTTAGCGTCACCAGCTACGAGCAGTACTTC.